Listed below are T cell receptor beta chains from one sample, sequenced in a study of control samples from healthy donors and cancer patients. The assay was immunoSEQ multiplex PCR, and TCRdb's table has in-frame clones only and misses some. The sample lists 150,000 or so clones, about 90% occurring once. Sequenced input: blood. These receptors were collected from a man aged 18-30 years in good health. Each CDR3 is given with its conserved first and last residue. D genes are given only for firm matches. A row's size may be missing; if present it is once, few, many or a size class.

j_gene	v_gene	d_gene	abundance	CDR3aa	CDR3nt
TRBJ1-2	TRBV5-4	-	-	CASSLGQAPYGYTF	TGTGCCAGCAGCTTGGGGCAGGCCCCCTATGGCTACACCTTC
TRBJ1-2	TRBV10-2	TRBD1	once	CASSESTRQGQGTF	TGCGCCAGCAGTGAGTCGACCAGACAGGGCCAAGGAACCTTC
TRBJ1-3	TRBV5-1	-	-	CASSLEGTTNSGNTIYF	TGCGCCAGCAGCTTGGAGGGGACGACCAACTCTGGAAACACCATATATTTT
TRBJ1-4	TRBV7-2	-	-	CASSLDPLQFGTNEKLFF	TGTGCCAGCAGCTTAGACCCCCTACAGTTTGGGACTAATGAAAAACTGTTTTTT
TRBJ1-3	TRBV7-9	-	-	CASTRVGGSGNTIYF	TGTGCCAGCACCCGGGTTGGAGGCTCTGGAAACACCATATATTTT
TRBJ1-4	TRBV5-1	-	-	CASSLGWVGEKLFF	TGCGCCAGCAGCTTGGGCTGGGTTGGCGAAAAACTGTTTTTT
TRBJ1-2	TRBV9	TRBD1	once	CASSVVPGGNYGYTF	TGTGCCAGCAGCGTAGTCCCAGGGGGCAACTATGGCTACACCTTC
TRBJ2-5	TRBV6-4	TRBD1	-	CASSQNRGETQYF	TGTGCCAGCAGCCAGAACAGGGGAGAGACCCAGTACTTC
TRBJ1-2	TRBV19	-	once	CASSIEQGAPSYGYTF	TGTGCCAGTAGTATCGAACAGGGAGCACCTAGCTATGGCTACACCTTC
TRBJ1-1	TRBV5-5	-	-	CASSPGGGGGIDTEAFF	TGTGCCAGCAGCCCCGGAGGGGGGGGCGGAATTGACACTGAAGCTTTCTTT
TRBJ2-7	TRBV7-9	-	-	CASSFQGNSYEQYF	TGTGCCAGCAGCTTCCAGGGCAACTCCTACGAGCAGTACTTC
TRBJ2-1	TRBV11-3	TRBD2	-	CASSLVAGGPRFF	TGTGCCAGCAGCTTAGTAGCGGGGGGGCCTAGGTTCTTC
TRBJ1-6	TRBV11-2	TRBD1	-	CASSFRDRDNSPLHF	TGTGCCAGCAGCTTCCGGGACAGGGATAATTCACCCCTCCACTTT
TRBJ1-5	TRBV15	-	-	CATSRDMGANQPQHF	TGTGCCACCAGCAGAGATATGGGTGCCAATCAGCCCCAGCATTTT
TRBJ1-1	TRBV19	-	-	CASSINRNTEAFF	TGTGCCAGTAGTATTAACAGAAACACTGAAGCTTTCTTT
TRBJ1-3	TRBV5-1	-	-	CASSLDSPGRDGNTIYF	TGCGCCAGCAGCTTGGATTCTCCAGGCCGCGATGGAAACACCATATATTTT
TRBJ1-2	TRBV5-6	-	-	CASSSTGQQLLRYTF	TGTGCCAGCAGCTCCACCGGTCAGCAGCTTCTGCGCTACACCTTC
TRBJ2-5	TRBV9	-	-	CASSVGPQVETQYF	TGTGCCAGCAGCGTAGGGCCTCAGGTGGAGACCCAGTACTTC
TRBJ2-7	TRBV7-3	-	-	CASSLIPGGAYEQYF	TGTGCCAGCAGCTTAATCCCAGGGGGGGCCTACGAGCAGTACTTC
TRBJ1-5	TRBV30	TRBD1	-	CAWSAPPGTAHQPQHF	TGTGCCTGGAGTGCCCCCCCCGGGACAGCTCATCAGCCCCAGCATTTT
TRBJ2-6	TRBV9	-	-	CASSPFPSGANVLTF	TGTGCCAGCAGCCCCTTTCCTTCTGGGGCCAACGTCCTGACTTTC
TRBJ1-2	TRBV12-3/TRBV12-4	-	-	CASSLNQGNGYTF	TGTGCCAGCAGTTTAAATCAGGGAAATGGCTACACCTTC
TRBJ2-5	TRBV5-6	TRBD1	-	CASSLSGTGRETQYF	TGTGCCAGCAGCTTATCCGGGACAGGGAGAGAGACCCAGTACTTC
TRBJ1-6	TRBV5-6	-	-	CASSSVRVPLESSPLHF	TGTGCCAGCAGCTCCGTCAGGGTACCCCTCGAGTCTTCACCCCTCCACTTT
TRBJ2-3	TRBV10-3	-	-	CATRQTGASTDTQYF	TGTGCCACCCGACAGACAGGCGCTAGCACAGATACGCAGTATTTT
TRBJ2-3	TRBV7-3	-	-	CASSLNLMSGTDTQYF	TGTGCCAGCAGCTTAAATCTCATGTCGGGCACAGATACGCAGTATTTT
TRBJ1-2	TRBV2	-	-	CASSSEGSVYGYTF	TGTGCCAGCAGTTCGGAGGGTTCTGTCTATGGCTACACCTTC
TRBJ1-5	TRBV19	-	-	CASSIKGMNQPQHF	TGTGCCAGTAGTATAAAGGGTATGAATCAGCCCCAGCATTTT
TRBJ2-7	TRBV23-1	-	-	CASSREDTPSYEQYF	TGCGCCAGCAGTCGAGAAGACACCCCCTCCTACGAGCAGTACTTC
TRBJ2-1	TRBV25-1	TRBD2	-	CASTQLAWNEQFF	TGTGCCAGCACCCAACTAGCGTGGAATGAGCAGTTCTTC
TRBJ2-6	TRBV28	-	-	CASSLYSGANVLTF	TGTGCCAGCAGTTTATACTCTGGGGCCAACGTCCTGACTTTC
TRBJ2-3	TRBV18	-	once	CASSPAGSTDTQYF	TGTGCCAGCTCACCGGCAGGTAGCACAGATACGCAGTATTTT
TRBJ2-7	TRBV7-2	-	-	CASSLAGGRGPSYEQYF	TGTGCCAGCAGCTTAGCGGGAGGGCGGGGGCCCTCCTACGAGCAGTACTTC
TRBJ2-3	TRBV19	-	few	CASSMTLSSTDTQYF	TGTGCCAGTAGTATGACACTAAGTAGCACAGATACGCAGTATTTT
TRBJ1-5	TRBV7-2	TRBD1	-	CASSPDRGPYSNQPQHF	TGTGCCAGCAGCCCTGACAGGGGACCTTATAGCAATCAGCCCCAGCATTTT
TRBJ2-6	TRBV18	TRBD1	-	CASSRQGPGANVLTF	TGTGCCAGCTCACGACAGGGACCTGGGGCCAACGTCCTGACTTTC
TRBJ1-5	TRBV11-1	-	-	CASSLIHTIAQHF	TGTGCCAGCAGCTTAATTCACACTATCGCCCAGCATTTT
TRBJ1-5	TRBV18	TRBD1	-	CASSQDRRGFYSNQPQHF	TGTGCCAGCTCCCAGGACAGGCGGGGGTTCTATAGCAATCAGCCCCAGCATTTT
TRBJ1-1	TRBV5-1	-	-	CASSLAAPGTEAFF	TGCGCCAGCAGCCTGGCAGCGCCCGGCACTGAAGCTTTCTTT
TRBJ2-7	TRBV3-1/TRBV3-2	TRBD2	-	CASSLTSGVSYEQYF	TGTGCCAGCAGCCTGACTAGCGGGGTCTCCTACGAGCAGTACTTC
TRBJ2-1	TRBV20-1	-	-	CSWTRNEQFF	TGCAGTTGGACGAGAAATGAGCAGTTCTTC
TRBJ1-2	TRBV27	-	-	CASSYPSGKYRYGYTF	TGTGCCAGCAGTTACCCCTCCGGGAAGTACAGGTACGGCTACACCTTC
TRBJ2-4	TRBV13	-	-	CASSPSAQEWSAKNIQYF	TGTGCCAGCAGCCCCTCCGCCCAGGAGTGGTCAGCCAAAAACATTCAGTACTTC
TRBJ1-1	TRBV5-5	-	once	CASSPIYNTEAFF	TGTGCCAGCAGCCCCATATATAACACTGAAGCTTTCTTT
TRBJ1-4	TRBV10-2	-	-	CASTGEANEKLFF	TGCGCCAGCACGGGGGAGGCTAATGAAAAACTGTTTTTT
TRBJ1-5	TRBV18	TRBD1	-	CASSPGTVSNQPQHF	TGTGCCAGCTCACCAGGGACAGTTAGTAATCAGCCCCAGCATTTT
TRBJ2-1	TRBV12-3/TRBV12-4	-	-	CASSFSGRNEQFF	TGTGCCAGCAGTTTTTCCGGTCGGAATGAGCAGTTCTTC
TRBJ2-3	TRBV10-1	TRBD1	-	CASGGQGVSMGTDTQYF	TGCGCCAGCGGGGGACAGGGCGTCTCTATGGGCACAGATACGCAGTATTTT
TRBJ1-1	TRBV6-1	-	-	CASSELPGNTEAFF	TGTGCCAGCAGTGAACTCCCCGGGAACACTGAAGCTTTCTTT
TRBJ2-7	TRBV7-9	TRBD2	once	CASSGREDYEQYF	TGTGCCAGCAGCGGGAGGGAAGACTACGAGCAGTACTTC
TRBJ1-4	TRBV27	-	-	CASSLLGALATNEKLFF	TGTGCCAGCAGTTTACTCGGGGCCCTTGCAACTAATGAAAAACTGTTTTTT
TRBJ1-6	TRBV5-4	-	-	CASSLDWWQSRSPLHF	TGTGCCAGCAGCCTTGATTGGTGGCAGAGTAGGTCACCCCTCCACTTT
TRBJ2-5	TRBV19	-	-	CASSIWGEETQYF	TGTGCCAGTAGTATCTGGGGAGAGGAGACCCAGTACTTC
TRBJ2-1	TRBV5-1	TRBD2	-	CASSLRGLASYNEQFF	TGCGCCAGCAGCCTTCGGGGACTAGCGAGTTACAATGAGCAGTTCTTC